These T cell receptor beta chains were read from a single sample in a study of technical replicates of blood from several donors. Measured with immunoSEQ multiplex PCR; TCRdb has only the in-frame clones, and not every one. This table holds roughly 56,000 clones, 70% to 90% found once. Source material: PBMCs. Source of these receptors: a human donor in good health. Some clones in this sample may be carry-over from other donors' samples. CDR3s include the opening cysteine and the closing phenylalanine or tryptophan. A D gene is named only where the DNA matches it firmly. The size of a clone is reported for some rows only, either as once, few or many, or as a class for expanded clones.

v_call	clone_size	d_call	j_call	cdr3_aa	cdr3_nt
TRBV12-5	once	-	TRBJ1-2	CASGLVAGVHYGYTF	TGTGCTAGTGGTTTGGTAGCCGGGGTGCACTATGGCTACACCTTC
TRBV7-9	once	TRBD2	TRBJ2-1	CASSPRTSGEYNEQFF	TGTGCCAGCAGCCCCCGGACTAGCGGGGAATACAATGAGCAGTTCTTC
TRBV29-1	-	TRBD2	TRBJ2-5	CSAGLAGDPTQETQYF	TGCAGCGCAGGACTAGCGGGGGACCCTACCCAAGAGACCCAGTACTTC
TRBV4-1	-	-	TRBJ2-7	CASSQDLGGKTYEQYF	TGCGCCAGCAGCCAAGATCTAGGCGGGAAAACCTACGAGCAGTACTTC
TRBV6-5	-	TRBD1	TRBJ1-3	CASRQGADTIYF	TGTGCCAGCAGGCAGGGGGCAGACACCATATATTTT
TRBV7-9	-	TRBD1	TRBJ1-1	CASSPPGTANTEAFF	TGTGCCAGCAGCCCCCCCGGGACAGCCAACACTGAAGCTTTCTTT
TRBV7-2	-	TRBD1	TRBJ1-5	CASSLVQGAYQPQHF	TGTGCCAGCAGCTTAGTACAGGGGGCCTATCAGCCCCAGCATTTT
TRBV4-2	few	-	TRBJ1-5	CASSQNQGGNNQPQHF	TGTGCCAGCAGCCAGAACCAGGGTGGTAATAATCAGCCCCAGCATTTT
TRBV19	few	-	TRBJ1-2	CASSPSLDRNYGYTF	TGTGCCAGTAGTCCCTCCTTGGACAGAAACTATGGCTACACCTTC
TRBV19	-	TRBD2	TRBJ2-7	CASRAGTSGRASYEQYF	TGTGCCAGTAGGGCCGGGACTAGCGGGAGGGCCTCCTACGAGCAGTACTTC
TRBV10-3	-	TRBD1	TRBJ2-7	CAISGQGSYEQYF	TGTGCCATCAGCGGACAGGGATCCTACGAGCAGTACTTC
TRBV10-3	-	-	TRBJ2-1	CATKGSTPYNEQFF	TGTGCCACCAAGGGGTCGACTCCCTACAATGAGCAGTTCTTC
TRBV10-3	-	TRBD1	TRBJ2-1	CAISGTGGYNEQFF	TGTGCCATCAGCGGGACAGGGGGGTACAATGAGCAGTTCTTC
TRBV20-1	-	-	TRBJ2-5	CSARPELIQYF	TGCAGTGCTAGACCCGAGTTGATCCAGTACTTC
TRBV19	-	TRBD1	TRBJ1-1	CASKDRDEAFF	TGTGCCAGTAAAGACAGGGATGAAGCTTTCTTT
TRBV18	-	-	TRBJ2-7	CASSPRRRDEQYF	TGTGCCAGCTCACCACGACGGAGGGACGAGCAGTACTTC
TRBV19	-	-	TRBJ1-2	CASSTELGGGYTF	TGTGCCAGTAGTACCGAACTGGGGGGTGGCTACACCTTC
TRBV7-9	-	-	TRBJ2-2	CASSRASANTGELFF	TGTGCCAGCAGCCGCGCGTCCGCGAACACCGGGGAGCTGTTTTTT
TRBV5-1	-	-	TRBJ2-1	CASSFTKSSYNEQFF	TGCGCCAGCAGCTTCACTAAAAGCTCCTACAATGAGCAGTTCTTC
TRBV19	-	TRBD1	TRBJ1-2	CASSRLDRGNGYTF	TGTGCCAGTAGTAGGCTGGACAGGGGCAATGGCTACACCTTC
TRBV13	-	TRBD1	TRBJ1-3	CASSLEDRKMTIYF	TGTGCCAGCAGCTTAGAGGACAGGAAGATGACCATATATTTT
TRBV9	-	-	TRBJ1-4	CASSVEEEGRKLFF	TGTGCCAGCAGCGTAGAGGAGGAGGGCCGAAAACTGTTTTTT
TRBV2	-	TRBD1	TRBJ1-5	CASSGQGASNQPQHF	TGTGCCAGCAGTGGACAGGGGGCAAGCAATCAGCCCCAGCATTTT
TRBV2	-	TRBD1	TRBJ2-7	CASQTGLGSYEQYF	TGTGCCAGCCAGACAGGGCTGGGCTCCTACGAGCAGTACTTC
TRBV11-2	-	TRBD1	TRBJ2-2	CASSAQGAWELFF	TGTGCCAGCAGCGCACAGGGGGCGTGGGAGCTGTTTTTT
TRBV2	-	-	TRBJ1-1	CASTNRDTNYLNTEAFF	TGTGCCAGCACTAACCGGGACACGAATTACCTGAACACTGAAGCTTTCTTT
TRBV7-9	-	-	TRBJ2-5	CASSAEELVRGTQYF	TGTGCCAGCAGCGCCGAGGAGCTAGTACGGGGGACCCAGTACTTC
TRBV6-1	few	-	TRBJ1-6	CASREGGNSPLHF	TGTGCCAGCAGGGAGGGAGGTAATTCACCCCTCCACTTT
TRBV4-3	-	TRBD2	TRBJ2-2	CASSQGSGLAELTGELFF	TGCGCCAGCAGCCAAGGTTCGGGACTAGCGGAACTCACCGGGGAGCTGTTTTTT
TRBV18	-	TRBD1	TRBJ2-7	CASSPQGANEQYF	TGTGCCAGCTCACCACAGGGGGCCAACGAGCAGTACTTC
TRBV27	-	-	TRBJ2-5	CASSLHRDETQYF	TGTGCCAGCAGTTTACACAGGGATGAGACCCAGTACTTC
TRBV6-5	-	TRBD2	TRBJ2-1	CATGASGGGDEQFF	TGTGCCACCGGGGCTAGCGGGGGCGGGGATGAGCAGTTCTTC
TRBV18	-	TRBD2	TRBJ2-7	CASSPGLAGGMYEQYF	TGTGCCAGCTCACCGGGACTAGCGGGAGGGATGTACGAGCAGTACTTC
TRBV10-2	-	TRBD2	TRBJ2-5	CASSEWSGSGRGETQYF	TGCGCCAGCAGTGAGTGGAGCGGGAGTGGTCGTGGGGAGACCCAGTACTTC
TRBV18	-	-	TRBJ2-1	CASSPLRENNEQFF	TGTGCCAGCTCACCTCTAAGGGAGAACAATGAGCAGTTCTTC
TRBV11-1	-	TRBD1	TRBJ2-1	CASSPTGGSYNEQFF	TGTGCCAGCAGCCCGACAGGGGGCTCCTACAATGAGCAGTTCTTC
TRBV7-2	-	-	TRBJ1-5	CASSFGPGDQPQHF	TGTGCCAGCAGCTTCGGTCCAGGGGATCAGCCCCAGCATTTT
TRBV7-2	few	-	TRBJ2-7	CASSTQRGYEQYF	TGTGCCAGCAGTACACAGAGGGGGTACGAGCAGTACTTC
TRBV7-2	-	-	TRBJ1-5	CASSLEGYQPQHF	TGTGCCAGCAGCTTAGAGGGGTATCAGCCCCAGCATTTT
TRBV29-1	-	-	TRBJ1-2	CSVETKRDTF	TGCAGCGTTGAGACCAAGCGGGACACCTTC
TRBV5-1	-	TRBD2	TRBJ2-7	CASSRGFTSGTDEQYF	TGCGCCAGCAGCCGAGGGTTCACTAGCGGGACCGACGAGCAGTACTTC
TRBV4-3	-	-	TRBJ1-4	CASSPHAGGTNEKLFF	TGCGCCAGCAGCCCCCATGCGGGGGGGACTAATGAAAAACTGTTTTTT
TRBV27	-	-	TRBJ1-2	CASSLRGGGYTF	TGTGCCAGCAGTTTAAGGGGAGGCGGCTACACCTTC